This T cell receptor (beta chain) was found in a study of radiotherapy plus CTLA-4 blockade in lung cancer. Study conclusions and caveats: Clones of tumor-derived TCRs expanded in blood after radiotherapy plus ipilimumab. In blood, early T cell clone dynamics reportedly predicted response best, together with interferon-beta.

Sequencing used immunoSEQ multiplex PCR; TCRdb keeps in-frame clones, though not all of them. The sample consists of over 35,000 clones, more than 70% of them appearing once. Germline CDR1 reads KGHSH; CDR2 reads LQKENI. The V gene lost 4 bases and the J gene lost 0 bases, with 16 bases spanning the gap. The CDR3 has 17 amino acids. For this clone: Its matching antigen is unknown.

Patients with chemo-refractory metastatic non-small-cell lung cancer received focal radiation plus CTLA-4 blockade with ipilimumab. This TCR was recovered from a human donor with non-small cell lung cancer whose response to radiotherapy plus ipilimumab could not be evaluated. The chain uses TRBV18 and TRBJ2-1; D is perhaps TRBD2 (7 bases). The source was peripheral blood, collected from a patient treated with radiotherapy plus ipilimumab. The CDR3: CASSQGGRRSSYNEQFF. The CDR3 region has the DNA TGTGCCAGCTCACAGGGGGGGAGACGGAGCTCCTACAATGAGCAGTTCTTC.